The 31 T cell receptor beta chains given below trace back to one sample, sequenced in a study of blood T cell repertoires in COVID-19. Assay: immunoSEQ multiplex PCR; the TCRdb copy retains only in-frame clones and omits some. The data contain 250,000 or so clones, about 89% of them singletons. The sample taken for sequencing was PBMCs or T cells enriched from blood (not recorded which). Source of these receptors: a woman aged 18-30 years who had recovered from COVID-19.

V and J are TRBV16 and TRBJ2-5; tentatively, D is TRBD2 (5 bases). The ends were cut back, 4 bases at V and 5 bases at J, with 17 bases in the middle. The germline CDR1 and CDR2 sequences are KGHSY and FQNENV. There are 15 residues in the CDR3. The CDR3 loop reads CASSRGLSVGETQYF. The CDR3 DNA reads as TGTGCCAGCAGCCGAGGACTGAGCGTGGGGGAGACCCAGTACTTC.

The J gene is TRBJ1-2, the V gene TRBV14; 9 nucleotides match TRBD1. Germline loops: CDR1 SGHDN, CDR2 FVKESK. V lost 2 bases, J lost 4 bases, and 5 bases stayed unmatched. The CDR3 is 15 residues long. The CDR3 DNA sequence: TGTGCCAGCAGCCAAACAGGGGGCGTGATCTATGGCTACACCTTC. Translated, it gives CASSQTGGVIYGYTF.

This sequence joins TRBV6-5 and TRBJ1-1; no definite D call. Trimming cost V 6 bases and J 6 bases, with 8 bases left between them. Germline CDR1 and CDR2: MNHEY and SVGAGI. CDR3 length equals 11 residues. CDR3 protein: CASRRGPEAFF. CDR3 nucleotides: TGTGCCAGCAGGCGAGGGCCTGAAGCTTTCTTT.

The rearrangement uses TRBV6-5 and TRBJ1-4, with 7 nucleotides matching TRBD1. Germline V gene sequence: CDR1 MNHEY, CDR2 SVGAGI. With V trimmed by 7 bases and J by 8 bases, 10 bases remained unmatched. This CDR3 has 14 amino acids. CDR3 in amino acids: CASKTGTVKEKLFF. The CDR3 DNA reads TGTGCCAGCAAAACCGGGACAGTAAAGGAAAAACTGTTTTTT.

This clone appeared a single time. This chain joins TRBV7-6 and TRBJ2-1; 8 nucleotides line up with TRBD2. The CDR3 is 18 amino acids. Germline loops: CDR1 SGHVS, CDR2 FNYEAQ. With V trimmed by 0 bases and J by 4 bases, 11 bases remained unmatched. In DNA form, the CDR3 reads TGTGCCAGCAGCTTAGCGCCATTACTAGCGGCCCCATACAATGAGCAGTTCTTC. Protein sequence: CASSLAPLLAAPYNEQFF.

The chain links TRBV7-9 to TRBJ2-7, with TRBD1 matching 7 bases. Losses at the gene ends were 5 bases for V and 5 bases for J; bases not matched to a gene: 9. This CDR3 region has 14 residues. Germline CDR1 and CDR2: SEHNR and FQNEAQ (reference sequence). CDR3 loop: CASSPTKTGNEQYF. Written as DNA, the CDR3 is TGTGCCAGCAGCCCCACAAAGACAGGGAACGAGCAGTACTTC.

CDR3 coding DNA: TGTGCCTGGAGTACCCCTACCGTCGCGGGAACCCTCCACTTT. This translates into CAWSTPTVAGTLHF. This chain joins TRBV30 and TRBJ1-6, with D hard to call. V shed 2 bases and J shed 14 bases, with 19 bases lying between them. Per germline, CDR1 GTSNPN and CDR2 SVGIG (reference sequence). The CDR3 runs 14 residues.

The table lists this clone with a few counts. CDR3 nucleotides: TGTGCCAGTACTAACAGGCAGGCCCTTGAAGCTTTCTTT. Translation gives CASTNRQALEAFF. The chain recombines TRBV19 with TRBJ1-1, with D possibly being TRBD1 (5 bases). Trimming removed 7 bases from V and 7 bases from J, with 16 bases in between. Germline CDR1 LNHDA, CDR2 SQIVND (reference sequence). The CDR3 runs 13 residues.

The rearrangement uses TRBV28 and TRBJ2-7; 8 nucleotides line up with TRBD1. The CDR3 covers 15 residues. Per germline, CDR1 MDHEN and CDR2 SYDVKM. Trimming cost V 7 bases and J 4 bases; bases outside gene matches: 12. The CDR3: CASIPLGTGRYEQYF. For the CDR3, the DNA is TGTGCCAGCATCCCTTTAGGGACAGGTCGGTACGAGCAGTACTTC.

This chain joins TRBV10-3 and TRBJ1-1, with a possible D match to TRBD1 (6 bases). This CDR3 contains 13 residues. Germline CDR1 reads ENHRY; CDR2 reads SYGVKD. V was trimmed by 4 bases and J by 2 bases, leaving 8 bases between them. CDR3 bases: TGTGCCATCAGTGGTGGGACAAACACTGAAGCTTTCTTT. Protein product: CAISGGTNTEAFF.

V usage is TRBV2 and J usage is TRBJ2-5; 8 nucleotides match TRBD2. The CDR3 is 13 residues long. Trimming took 7 bases from V and 5 from J; bases not matched to a gene: 6. Germline-derived CDR1 and CDR2 are SNHLY and FYNNEI. The chain's CDR3 is CASTGTRGETQYF. The CDR3, as DNA: TGTGCCAGCACCGGGACTAGGGGTGAGACCCAGTACTTC.

The chain couples TRBV23-1 to TRBJ2-2; D perhaps matches TRBD1 (6 bases). TRBV23-1 carries the ORF label, with uncertain function. V was pared by 0 bases and J by 7 bases, with 18 bases between. This CDR3 has 17 residues. The CDR3 DNA sequence: TGCGCCAGCAGTCAATCGGTAGAGAGGGGGAAGGGCGGGGAGCTGTTTTTT. It translates to CASSQSVERGKGGELFF.

The CDR3 loop is CASISGGEQFF. The CDR3 DNA is TGTGCCAGCATATCAGGGGGTGAGCAGTTCTTC. The chain has TRBV6-5 and TRBJ2-1, with TRBD1 identical over 7 bases. The length of the CDR3 is 11 residues. V was clipped by 7 bases and J by 9 bases; unmatched bases: 3. Germline V gene data show CDR1 as MNHEY and CDR2 as SVGAGI.

V and J are TRBV7-2 and TRBJ1-1; 7 nucleotides line up with TRBD1. J lost 4 bases, V lost 2 bases, and 7 bases had no gene match. In germline, CDR1 is SGHTA, CDR2 FQGNSA. The CDR3 covers 15 residues. As DNA, the CDR3 is TGTGCCAGCAGCTTATTGACAGGGTGGGGCACTGAAGCTTTCTTT. Protein product: CASSLLTGWGTEAFF.

This chain's CDR3 is CASSPTKGEKSTDTQYF. The CDR3 DNA sequence: TGCGCCAGCAGCCCGACAAAGGGAGAGAAAAGCACAGATACGCAGTATTTT. The gene calls are TRBV4-3 and TRBJ2-3; possibly TRBD2 for D (5 bases). The CDR3 is made up of 17 amino acids. Deletions cut 4 bases from V and 0 bases from J, with 17 bases between. In germline, CDR1 is LGHNA, CDR2 YSLEER.

This clone was detected many times. V usage is TRBV6-2 or TRBV6-3 and J usage is TRBJ1-5; D remains unclear. CDR1 and CDR2 from the germline V gene are MNHEY and SVGEGT. V lost 2 bases and J 4 bases, leaving 9 bases between the germline ends. CDR3 length: 14 residues. CDR3 residues: CASSYGGGNQPQHF. CDR3 nucleotide sequence: TGTGCCAGCAGTTACGGAGGCGGGAATCAGCCCCAGCATTTT.

Many counts were recorded for this clone. The V gene is TRBV7-9, the J gene TRBJ2-5, with 7 bases fitting TRBD1. Germline trimming cut 5 bases from V and 0 bases from J; bases unmatched to any gene: 3. In germline, CDR1 is SEHNR, CDR2 FQNEAQ (reference sequence). The CDR3 loop spans 14 amino acids. DNA for the CDR3: TGTGCCAGCAGCCAAACAGGGGACCAAGAGACCCAGTACTTC. This encodes CASSQTGDQETQYF. Filled out from reference TRBV7-9 and TRBJ2-5, the complete variable domain reads DTGVSQNPRHKITKRGQNVTFRCDPISEHNRLYWYRQTLGQGPEFLTYFQNEAQLEKSRLLSDRFSAERPKGSFSTLEIQRTEQGDSAMYLCASSQTGDQETQYFGPGTRLLVL.

Here the CDR3 DNA reads TGTGCCTGGGATCGGCTAGCGGGAGGATTGAGCTCCTACGAGCAGTACTTC. Translated, it gives CAWDRLAGGLSSYEQYF. This chain links TRBV30 with TRBJ2-7; 11 bases are shared with TRBD2. The CDR3 has 17 residues. V trimming: 5 bases; J trimming: 0 bases; junction bases outside the gene matches: 12. Germline V lookup: CDR1 GTSNPN, CDR2 SVGIG (reference sequence). Full variable domain (rest looked up from reference TRBV30 and TRBJ2-7): SQTIHQWPATLVQPVGSPLSLECTVEGTSNPNLYWYRQAAGRGLQLLFYSVGIGQISSEVPQNLSASRPQDRQFILSSKKLLLSDSGFYLCAWDRLAGGLSSYEQYFGPGTRLTVT.

CDR3 in amino acids: CAISVEPRLAAQETQYF. CDR3 nucleotides: TGTGCCATCAGTGTGGAACCCCGACTAGCGGCACAAGAGACCCAGTACTTC. The chain combines TRBV10-3 with TRBJ2-5; the match to TRBD2 covers 9 bases. CDR1 ENHRY and CDR2 SYGVKD come from the germline V gene. The CDR3 extends over 17 amino acids. Trimming cost V 4 bases and J 2 bases; bases outside gene matches: 11.

The chain couples TRBV19 to TRBJ2-2; 7 nucleotides match TRBD2. The germline V gene has CDR1 LNHDA and CDR2 SQIVND (reference sequence). The CDR3 is 17 residues long. The ends lost 5 bases at V and 1 base at J; junction bases unmatched: 10. CDR3 sequence reads: CASSPLWASGNTGELFF. CDR3 sequence (DNA): TGTGCCAGTAGTCCCCTGTGGGCTAGCGGGAACACCGGGGAGCTGTTTTTT.

The V call is TRBV18, the J call TRBJ2-7; D uncertain. The germline V gene has CDR1 KGHSH and CDR2 LQKENI. Trimming removed 0 bases from V and 4 bases from J, with 7 bases in between. The length of the CDR3 is 13 residues. CDR3 DNA: TGTGCCAGCTCACCACCGACACAATACGAGCAGTACTTC. Its protein is CASSPPTQYEQYF.

The rearrangement joins TRBV4-1 to TRBJ1-2, with D hard to call. The germline V gene has CDR1 MGHRA and CDR2 YSYEKL. The CDR3 contains 14 residues. V lost 1 base and J 2 bases, leaving 8 bases between the germline ends. The DNA for the CDR3 is TGCGCCAGCAGCCAAGTGAGCGTGAACTATGGCTACACCTTC. This encodes CASSQVSVNYGYTF.

This clone has just a few counts. V gene TRBV11-3 combines with J gene TRBJ2-1, with a possible D match to TRBD1 (5 bases). The CDR3 is 15 residues long. CDR1 and CDR2 (germline): SGHNT, YENEEA. The V gene lost 0 bases and the J gene lost 8 bases, with 14 bases spanning the gap. The CDR3 is CASSLDPGFRDEQFF. Here the CDR3 DNA reads TGTGCCAGCAGCTTAGATCCTGGGTTCAGGGATGAGCAGTTCTTC.

This chain links TRBV3-1 (or the pseudogene TRBV3-2) with TRBJ2-7; TRBD1 is a possible D gene (5 bases). V was trimmed by 4 bases and J by 0 bases, leaving 10 bases between them. CDR1 is LGHDT, CDR2 YNNKEL, per germline (reference sequence). The CDR3 has 14 amino acids. The CDR3 here is CASSRQRSSYEQYF. CDR3 sequence (DNA): TGTGCCAGCAGCCGACAGCGAAGCTCCTACGAGCAGTACTTC.

The chain uses TRBV3-1 (or the pseudogene TRBV3-2) and TRBJ1-3; possibly TRBD1 for D (5 bases). Trimming took 5 bases from V and 4 from J, leaving 15 bases between them. In germline, CDR1 is LGHDT, CDR2 YNNKEL (reference sequence). The CDR3 is 15 residues long. CDR3 in DNA: TGTGCCAGCAGCTTTAGAGCAGGGCAGGGAAACACCATATATTTT. This codes for CASSFRAGQGNTIYF.

The V and J genes are TRBV2 and TRBJ1-2; D gene ambiguous. The CDR3 spans 16 residues. V lost 3 bases and J 0 bases, leaving 14 bases between the germline ends. Germline CDR1 and CDR2: SNHLY and FYNNEI. The CDR3 region is CASSDLGFGTNYGYTF. For the CDR3, the DNA is TGTGCCAGCAGTGACTTGGGTTTCGGGACTAACTATGGCTACACCTTC.

This sequence joins TRBV27 and TRBJ2-7; a weak D match, TRBD1 (5 bases). This CDR3 contains 16 residues. Trimming pared 10 bases from V and 6 bases from J, leaving 28 bases between. Germline loops: CDR1 MNHEY, CDR2 SMNVEV (reference sequence). CDR3 nucleotides: TGTGCCAACCCCGTCGCGAAAACCACGAACAGGCGCGAGCAGTACTTC. This codes for CANPVAKTTNRREQYF.

The chain joins TRBV25-1 to TRBJ1-2; no reliable D call. Trimming took off 5 bases at V and 4 bases at J, with 14 bases between the two ends. This CDR3 spans 14 amino acids. Germline CDR1 is MGHDK and CDR2 is SYGVNS. This CDR3 reads CASSRTGEGYGYTF. The DNA for the CDR3 is TGTGCCAGCAGTCGGACCGGGGAAGGCTATGGCTACACCTTC.

The chain combines TRBV30 with TRBJ2-1, with D possibly being TRBD2 (5 bases). The CDR3 runs 15 residues. CDR1 is GTSNPN, CDR2 SVGIG, per germline (reference sequence). V lost 2 bases and J lost 0, with 11 bases in between. CDR3 amino acids: CAWSRSGSSYNEQFF. CDR3 in DNA: TGTGCCTGGAGTCGAAGCGGTAGCTCCTACAATGAGCAGTTCTTC. Full variable domain (outside the CDR3, taken from reference TRBV30 and TRBJ2-1): SQTIHQWPATLVQPVGSPLSLECTVEGTSNPNLYWYRQAAGRGLQLLFYSVGIGQISSEVPQNLSASRPQDRQFILSSKKLLLSDSGFYLCAWSRSGSSYNEQFFGPGTRLTVL.

The chain uses TRBV7-9 and TRBJ2-7; 7 positions match TRBD2. This CDR3 has 15 residues. Germline-derived CDR1 and CDR2 are SEHNR and FQNEAQ (reference sequence). V lost 3 bases and J lost 1; bases outside the gene matches: 6. The CDR3 DNA reads as TGTGCCAGCAGCTTGGGGGACTACCGTTCCTACGAGCAGTACTTC. Its protein product is CASSLGDYRSYEQYF.

This rearrangement joins TRBV24-1 to TRBJ2-1, with 10 bases fitting TRBD1. This CDR3 has 14 residues. The germline gives CDR1 KGHDR, CDR2 SFDVKD. V lost 7 bases to trimming and J lost 9 bases; unmatched junction nucleotides: 8. The DNA of the CDR3 is TGTGCCACCAGCTCTCGACAGGGGGCGAGTGAGCAGTTCTTC. Its protein is CATSSRQGASEQFF.